This passage covers 24 T cell receptor beta chains from one sample sequenced in a study of early T cells in non-severe SARS-CoV-2 infection. TCRdb fed the 5' RACE reads into MiXCR, producing one record per CDR3 protein. The table includes tens of thousands of distinct CDR3 sequences, 11% detected once. Sample: whole blood. Every receptor here comes from an adult who was a healthcare worker with PCR-confirmed SARS-CoV-2 infection or an uninfected control (not recorded which).

This clonotype occurred a few times. This chain connects TRBV6-2 or TRBV6-3 to TRBJ2-4; TRBD1 might be the D (7 bases). Germline assignment: CDR1 MNHEY and CDR2 SVGEGT. V lost 5 bases to trimming and J lost 4 bases, with 9 bases between them. This CDR3 comprises 13 residues. The CDR3 loop reads CASSAGGKNIQYF. CDR3 DNA: TGTGCCAGCAGTGCAGGGGGGAAAAACATTCAGTACTTC.

The chain couples TRBV20-1 to TRBJ2-3, with D maybe TRBD1 (5 bases). This CDR3 is built from 13 residues. V gave up 7 bases and J gave up 1 base, with 12 bases separating them. CDR1 and CDR2 from the germline V gene are DFQATT and SNEGSKA (reference sequence). In nucleotides, the CDR3 is TGCAGTGTCCAGGGTTTAGGCACAGATACGCAGTATTTT. Amino acids: CSVQGLGTDTQYF.

Turning to this clonotype: At one of its ends the junction is not consistent with the germline gene, which may arise from a read error. This chain connects TRBV11-2 to TRBJ2-3; D unclear. CDR1 and CDR2 from the germline V gene are SGHAT and FQNNGV. CDR3 length: 12 residues. CDR3 nucleotides: TGTGTCAGCAGCTTAGTTCCAGATACGCAGTATTTT. This translates into CVSSLVPDTQYF. The whole variable domain, remainder taken from reference TRBV11-2 and TRBJ2-3, is EAGVAQSPRYKIIEKRQSVAFWCNPISGHATLYWYQQILGQGPKLLIQFQNNGVVDDSQLPKDRFSAERLKGVDSTLKIQPAKLEDSAVYLCVSSLVPDTQYFGPGTRLTVL.

This clonotype has ten or more counts. This sequence joins TRBV7-9 and TRBJ2-6; the D is unclear. V gave up 9 bases and J gave up 0 bases, with 3 bases separating them. The CDR3 totals 12 residues. Germline lookup yields CDR1 SEHNR and CDR2 FQNEAQ (reference sequence). CDR3 loop: CASPSGANVLTF. CDR3 coding DNA: TGTGCCAGTCCCTCTGGGGCCAACGTCCTGACTTTC. Combining the CDR3 with reference TRBV7-9 and TRBJ2-6 gives the whole variable domain DTGVSQNPRHKITKRGQNVTFRCDPISEHNRLYWYRQTLGQGPEFLTYFQNEAQLEKSRLLSDRFSAERPKGSFSTLEIQRTEQGDSAMYLCASPSGANVLTFGAGSRLTVL.

The CDR3 is CASAIGFGSYNEQFF. CDR3 DNA sequence: TGTGCCAGCGCGATTGGGTTTGGCTCCTACAATGAGCAGTTCTTC. The chain links TRBV18 to TRBJ2-1; D is uncertain. This CDR3 spans 15 amino acids. CDR1 is KGHSH and CDR2 is LQKENI in the germline V gene. Trimming stripped 8 bases from V and 0 bases from J, with 14 bases between.

This chain links TRBV7-9 with TRBJ2-7; D is uncertain. Germline CDR1 and CDR2: SEHNR and FQNEAQ (reference sequence). This CDR3 region has 14 residues. Trimming shortened V by 2 bases and J by 0 bases, and 8 bases separated the two germline ends. The CDR3 DNA follows: TGTGCCAGCAGCTTAAGTCCTAGCTCCTACGAGCAGTACTTC. Residues: CASSLSPSSYEQYF.

This chain links TRBV9 with TRBJ2-2, with 7 positions matching TRBD1. Germline V lookup: CDR1 SGDLS, CDR2 YYNGEE. V lost 6 bases to trimming and J lost 5 bases; unmatched junction nucleotides: 13. This CDR3 comprises 16 residues. The CDR3: CASTATGTVGTGELFF. CDR3 coding DNA: TGTGCCAGCACGGCAACCGGGACAGTGGGGACCGGGGAGCTGTTTTTT.

This clonotype was recorded many times. V gene TRBV3-1 combines with J gene TRBJ2-7; the D gene is possibly TRBD2 (6 bases). V lost 3 bases to trimming and J lost 0 bases, with 12 bases between them. Per the germline V gene, CDR1 is LGHDT and CDR2 is YNNKEL (reference sequence). This CDR3 is built from 15 residues. In nucleotides, the CDR3 is TGTGCCAGCAGCCAGTTACCCGGGAGCTCCTACGAGCAGTACTTC. Its translation is CASSQLPGSSYEQYF.

To note about this clonotype: At one end the junction does not follow the germline gene, possibly because of a read error. J is TRBJ2-7 and V is TRBV7-8; 8 bases are a match to TRBD2. Germline CDR1 SGHVS, CDR2 FQNEAQ. This CDR3 comprises 14 residues. The CDR3 sequence: CASSLTSGYYEQYF. The CDR3, as DNA: TGTGCCAGCAGCTTAACTAGCGGTTACTACGAGCAGTACTTT.

CDR3 DNA sequence: TGTGCCAGCACCAACTGGCACACTGAAGCTTTCTTT. It yields the protein CASTNWHTEAFF. The V gene is TRBV7-9, the J gene TRBJ1-1, with no clear D. Germline V CDR1 and CDR2: SEHNR, FQNEAQ (reference sequence). This CDR3 contains 12 residues. Deletions cut 7 bases from V and 3 bases from J, with 9 bases between.

The J gene is TRBJ2-5, the V gene TRBV20-1; 14 positions match TRBD2. The CDR3 runs 15 residues. V gave up 5 bases and J gave up 5 bases; unmatched junction bases: 7. The germline CDR1 and CDR2 sequences are DFQATT and SNEGSKA (reference sequence). The CDR3 DNA reads TGCAGTGCTGCGGGACTAGCGGGAGTTAGGGAGACCCAGTACTTC. Translated, it gives CSAAGLAGVRETQYF.

This chain links TRBV6-6 with TRBJ2-1, with TRBD2 as a possible D gene (5 bases). The CDR3 has 15 residues. V lost 5 bases, J lost 5 bases, and 16 bases lay in between. The germline CDR1 and CDR2 sequences are MNHNY and SVGAGI (reference sequence). The CDR3 sequence: CASSRGRLSDNEQFF. Here the CDR3 DNA reads TGTGCCAGCAGTCGGGGTAGGCTTTCGGACAATGAGCAGTTCTTC.

This clonotype was seen ten or more times. This CDR3 reads CASREGSGGDTQYF. CDR3 nucleotide sequence: TGTGCCAGCCGCGAAGGAAGTGGCGGGGATACGCAGTATTTT. V and J are TRBV4-2 and TRBJ2-3; weak D call: TRBD2 (5 bases). Trimming removed 8 bases from V and 6 bases from J, with 18 bases in between. CDR1 is LGHNA and CDR2 is YNFKEQ in the germline V gene. CDR3 size: 14 residues.

This clonotype was picked up a small number of times. The chain is built from TRBV28 and TRBJ2-2, with D perhaps TRBD1 or TRBD2 (5 bases each). Germline values: CDR1 MDHEN, CDR2 SYDVKM. Between the trimmed V and J ends, which lost 2 bases and 6 bases, there was a span of 10 bases. The CDR3 length is 14 residues. In nucleotides, the CDR3 is TGTGCCAGCAGTTTACTTCGAGGGGCCGGGGAGCTGTTTTTT. Translation: CASSLLRGAGELFF.

The chain couples TRBV29-1 to TRBJ2-7; no definite D call. The V and J ends lost 1 base and 7 bases respectively, with 14 bases between them. CDR1 is SQVTM, CDR2 ANQGSEA, per germline. The CDR3 sequence is 13 residues long. The CDR3 coding sequence is TGCAGCGTTGAAGGGCTGGATCCGCGGGAGCAGTACTTC. This encodes CSVEGLDPREQYF.

The V call is TRBV28, the J call TRBJ2-7; possible D gene TRBD2, 5 bases. V lost 2 bases to trimming and J lost 1 base, with 6 bases between them. Germline CDR1 and CDR2: MDHEN and SYDVKM. The CDR3 loop spans 13 amino acids. The CDR3 protein is CASSLGESYEQYF. For the CDR3, the DNA is TGTGCCAGCAGTTTAGGGGAGTCCTACGAGCAGTACTTC.

As regards this clonotype: An end of the junction differs from the germline gene, which may be a read error. The V gene is TRBV28, the J gene TRBJ2-7; D unclear. Germline assignment: CDR1 MDHEN and CDR2 SYDVKM. This CDR3 spans 12 amino acids. CDR3 protein: CASRTESYERYF. DNA of the CDR3: TGTGCCAGCAGGACCGAATCCTACGAGCGGTACTTC.

This clonotype was seen a single time. The J gene is TRBJ2-7, the V gene TRBV20-1; 8 bases match TRBD2. V shed 1 base, J shed 0 bases, and the junction held 5 bases outside the gene matches. CDR1 and CDR2 from the germline V gene are DFQATT and SNEGSKA (reference sequence). The length of the CDR3 is 15 residues. CDR3 DNA sequence: TGCAGTGCTAGAGGTCTACTAGCGGCCTCCTACGAGCAGTACTTC. Its protein product is CSARGLLAASYEQYF.

The genes are TRBV30 and TRBJ2-3, with D perhaps matching TRBD1 or TRBD2 (6 bases each). CDR3 length: 11 residues. The V end lost 6 bases, the J end lost 6 bases, and 10 bases lay between the germline ends. Germline V gives CDR1 GTSNPN, CDR2 SVGIG (reference sequence). The DNA for the CDR3 is TGTGCCTGCGGAGGGGGTGATACGCAGTATTTT. Amino acid sequence: CACGGGDTQYF. The full variable domain, in which reference TRBV30 and TRBJ2-3 provide the parts outside the CDR3, is SQTIHQWPATLVQPVGSPLSLECTVEGTSNPNLYWYRQAAGRGLQLLFYSVGIGQISSEVPQNLSASRPQDRQFILSSKKLLLSDSGFYLCACGGGDTQYFGPGTRLTVL.

This clonotype was seen only a few times. The chain employs TRBV5-1 and TRBJ2-1; a weak D match, TRBD2 (6 bases). The CDR3 runs to 16 residues. Germline V gene sequence: CDR1 SGHRS, CDR2 YFSETQ. Deletions cut 4 bases from V and 1 base from J, with 15 bases between. The CDR3 loop is CASSRVGTGSYNEQFF. CDR3 DNA sequence: TGCGCCAGCAGCCGAGTCGGGACTGGGTCCTACAATGAGCAGTTCTTC.

J is TRBJ2-2 and V is TRBV11-2; TRBD2 agrees at 8 bases. This CDR3 is 17 amino acids long. Germline V gene data show CDR1 as SGHAT and CDR2 as FQNNGV. The junction had 8 bases not matched to a gene; V was cut back by 5 bases and J by 0 bases. This chain's CDR3 is CASSTSGSGPNTGELFF. The CDR3 coding sequence is TGTGCCAGCAGCACTAGCGGTAGCGGGCCGAACACCGGGGAGCTGTTTTTT.

This chain uses TRBV7-6 with TRBJ2-5, with TRBD1 as a possible D gene (7 bases). The CDR3 loop spans 15 amino acids. V was clipped by 4 bases and J by 3 bases, with 15 bases between them. Germline assignment: CDR1 SGHVS and CDR2 FNYEAQ. The CDR3 bases are TGTGCCAGCAGCTCCCACGGGGGACAGAAAGAGACCCAGTACTTC. As protein: CASSSHGGQKETQYF. Complete variable domain (other parts from reference TRBV7-6 and TRBJ2-5): GAGVSQSPRYKVTKRGQDVALRCDPISGHVSLYWYRQALGQGPEFLTYFNYEAQQDKSGLPNDRFSAERPEGSISTLTIQRTEQRDSAMYRCASSSHGGQKETQYFGPGTRLLVL.

The V call is TRBV7-7, the J call TRBJ2-3, with 10 positions matching TRBD1. CDR3 length: 14 amino acids. Germline-derived CDR1 and CDR2 are SSHAT and FNYEAQ (reference sequence). J lost 4 bases, V lost 5 bases, and 3 bases had no gene match. DNA for the CDR3: TGTGCCAGCAGCCCGACAGGGGGCCCAGATACGCAGTATTTT. This encodes CASSPTGGPDTQYF.

This clonotype was seen a handful of times. V and J are TRBV28 and TRBJ1-1, with a tentative D call TRBD1 (5 bases). CDR3 length equals 18 residues. Germline lookup yields CDR1 MDHEN and CDR2 SYDVKM. Trimming removed 7 bases from V and 2 bases from J, with 26 bases in between. CDR3 bases: TGTGCCAGCACCTCTACGGGACTTTATGATTTACAAAACACTGAAGCTTTCTTT. Its translation is CASTSTGLYDLQNTEAFF.